This T cell receptor beta chain was found in a study of pediatric ulcerative colitis. Broader study findings: This repertoire reflects total lymphocytes rather than subpopulations like regulatory T cells. Acute severe colitis showed lower rectal diversity from clonal expansions.

This clone has only a few counts. The antigen is not known. Clones were read by immunoSEQ multiplex PCR, and TCRdb kept only the in-frame ones, dropping some. The sample includes about 17,000 clones, about three quarters seen only once; the top ten take approximately 3.6%. During colonoscopy, one to two rectal pinch biopsies were collected. The receptor was derived from a girl aged 5-17 years with moderate ulcerative colitis. The material sequenced was gut tissue.

CDR3 amino acids: CASSLGGGSGEQFF. In nucleotides, the CDR3 is TGTGCCAGCAGCTTAGGTGGCGGGAGTGGCGAGCAGTTCTTC. The chain carries TRBV11-3 and TRBJ2-1; 7 bases are shared with TRBD2. The V segment lost 1 base and the J segment 10 bases; nucleotides outside the gene matches: 7. Germline loops: CDR1 SGHNT, CDR2 YENEEA. The CDR3 consists of 14 residues.